Listed below are T cell receptor beta chains from one sample, sequenced in a study of OX40 agonist ivuxolimab in advanced cancers. Libraries were prepared by immunoSEQ multiplex PCR; TCRdb keeps only in-frame clonotypes and omits some of them. Among 45,000 to 60,000 clones listed, 90% to 95% were seen once. The sample consisted of CD4+ or CD8+ T cells sorted from blood, taken in a trial of the OX40 agonist ivuxolimab. The receptors were gathered from an adult with an advanced solid tumor such as melanoma, head and neck, liver or kidney cancer. The conserved cysteine and the conserved F or W are not part of the CDR3 here. Fields, in order: V gene, J gene, CDR3 protein.

TRBV28,TRBJ1-1,ASSLRGQGAFNTEAF
TRBV7-6,TRBJ2-1,ASSLLGFYNEQF
TRBV28,TRBJ2-7,ASSYSREQY
TRBV10-3,TRBJ1-5,AISESKDQPQH
TRBV7-9,TRBJ2-1,ASSPFLGVHEQF
TRBV29-1,TRBJ2-1,SVETSGLYNEQF
TRBV29-1,TRBJ1-1,SVRTGGEYMNTEAF
TRBV19,TRBJ1-1,ASSIKTGVPTEAF
TRBV7-6,TRBJ2-7,ASSLGGFNEQY
TRBV5-8,TRBJ1-1,ASSSLTRTGNTEAF
TRBV9,TRBJ2-5,ASSLNEGTSGQETQY
TRBV5-1,TRBJ2-7,ASSLGNRYEQY
TRBV19,TRBJ2-3,ASSITDTQY
TRBV27,TRBJ2-2,ASRLENTGELF
TRBV28,TRBJ1-3,ASSAPRQSSGNTIY
TRBV6-6,TRBJ2-3,ASPEREICTDTQY
TRBV7-3,TRBJ2-3,ASSFTGGADTQY
TRBV7-9,TRBJ2-7,ASSVITGTGSYEQY
TRBV7-6,TRBJ2-1,ASSFGTGSFYEQF
TRBV7-6,TRBJ2-3,ASSLFWDSTDTQY
TRBV27,TRBJ1-5,ASSLKPNQPQH
TRBV7-9,TRBJ1-1,ASSAHRGVEAEAF